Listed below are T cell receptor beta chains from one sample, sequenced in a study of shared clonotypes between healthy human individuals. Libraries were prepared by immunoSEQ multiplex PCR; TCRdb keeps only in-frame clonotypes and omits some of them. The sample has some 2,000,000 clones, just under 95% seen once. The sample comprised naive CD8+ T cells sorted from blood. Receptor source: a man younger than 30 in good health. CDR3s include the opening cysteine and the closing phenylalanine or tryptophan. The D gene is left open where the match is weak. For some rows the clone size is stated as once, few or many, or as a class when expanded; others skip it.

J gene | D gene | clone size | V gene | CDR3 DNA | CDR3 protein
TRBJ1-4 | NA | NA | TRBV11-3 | TGTGCCAGCAGCTTAAAGGCAAGGACAGATGCAACTAATGAAAAACTGTTTTTT | CASSLKARTDATNEKLFF
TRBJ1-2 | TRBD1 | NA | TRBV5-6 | TGTGCCAGCAGTCTCGGGACAGGGCACTATGGCTACACCTTC | CASSLGTGHYGYTF
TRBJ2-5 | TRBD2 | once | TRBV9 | TGTGCCAGCAGCGTAGACGGGAGGGCCGTAGAGACCCAGTACTTC | CASSVDGRAVETQYF
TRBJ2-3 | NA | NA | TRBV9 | TGTGCCAGCAGCGCCTCGGATCGAGATACGCAGTATTTT | CASSASDRDTQYF
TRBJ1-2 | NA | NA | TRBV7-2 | TGTGCCAGCAGCTTAGAGGTTATGACGGCAGCTAACTATGGCTACACCTTC | CASSLEVMTAANYGYTF
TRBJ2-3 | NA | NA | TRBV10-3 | TGTGCCATCAGTGAGTCCGCCGGGGGATACACAGATACGCAGTATTTT | CAISESAGGYTDTQYF
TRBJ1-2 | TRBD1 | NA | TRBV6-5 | TGTGCCAGCAGCCAGCAATACAGGGGAAGAGATGGCTACACCTTC | CASSQQYRGRDGYTF
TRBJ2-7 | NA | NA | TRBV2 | TGTGCCAGCAGTGAAGCGCAGGCGACTCCTCTGGACGAGCAGTACTTC | CASSEAQATPLDEQYF
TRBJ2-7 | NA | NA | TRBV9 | TGTGCCAGCAGCGCCGAGGGGCACGAGCAGTACTTC | CASSAEGHEQYF
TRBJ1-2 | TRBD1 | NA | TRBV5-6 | TGTGCCAGCAGCACCATGGACAGGATGTTTCATGGCTACACCTTC | CASSTMDRMFHGYTF
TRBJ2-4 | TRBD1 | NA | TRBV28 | TGTGCCAGCAGTCCGGACAGGGAGAAAAACATTCAGTACTTC | CASSPDREKNIQYF
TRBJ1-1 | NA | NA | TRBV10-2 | TGCGCCAGCAGTGATTTGGAGGGGGACACTGAAGCTTTCTTT | CASSDLEGDTEAFF
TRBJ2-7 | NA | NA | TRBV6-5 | TGTGCCAGCCCCCCGGGTGAGGAGCCCTACGAGCAGTACTTC | CASPPGEEPYEQYF
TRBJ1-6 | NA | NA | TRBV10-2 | TGCGCCAGCAGCCCCCAGGGGTATAATTCACCCCTCCACTTT | CASSPQGYNSPLHF
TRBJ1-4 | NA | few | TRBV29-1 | TGCAGCGTCCGTGAGCCTAGTGAAAAACTGTTTTTT | CSVREPSEKLFF
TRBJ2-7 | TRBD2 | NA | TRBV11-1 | TGTGCCAGCAGCCCCAGCGGGGGGGCCTACGAGCAGTACTTC | CASSPSGGAYEQYF
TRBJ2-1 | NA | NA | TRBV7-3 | TGTGCCAGCAGCTCTAGAGGGTTCAATGAGCAGTTCTTC | CASSSRGFNEQFF
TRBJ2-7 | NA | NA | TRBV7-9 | TGTGCCAGCAGCCCTCTGGGGAGCAGATACGAGCAGTACTTC | CASSPLGSRYEQYF
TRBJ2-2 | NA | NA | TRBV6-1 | TGTGCCAGCAGTGAAAATTACGGGGAGCTGTTTTTT | CASSENYGELFF
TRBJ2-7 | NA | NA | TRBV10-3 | TGTGCCATCAGCGACACAGGCTACGAGCAGTACTTC | CAISDTGYEQYF
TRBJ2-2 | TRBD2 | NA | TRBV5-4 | TGTGCCAGCAGCTTGGGGTCAGCGGGAGGGACCGGGGAGCTGTTTTTT | CASSLGSAGGTGELFF
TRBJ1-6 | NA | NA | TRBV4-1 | TGCGCCAGCAGCCATGCCAACTCCTATAATTCACCCCTCCACTTT | CASSHANSYNSPLHF
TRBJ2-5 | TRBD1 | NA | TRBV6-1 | TGTGCCAGCAGTGGTTTTGGGACAGGGGGGCAAGAGACCCAGTACTTC | CASSGFGTGGQETQYF
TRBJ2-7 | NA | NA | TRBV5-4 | TGTGCCAGCAGCCACCCTTCGACAGCAACCCCCTACGAGCAGTACTTC | CASSHPSTATPYEQYF
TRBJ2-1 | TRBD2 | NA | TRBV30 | TGTGCCTGGAGTGGTAGCGGGAGGCGGTATGAGCAGTTCTTC | CAWSGSGRRYEQFF
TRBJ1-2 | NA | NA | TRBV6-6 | TGTGCCAGCAGATCCCTAGGGGAGGACTATGGCTACACCTTC | CASRSLGEDYGYTF
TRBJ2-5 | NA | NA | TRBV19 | TGTGCCAGTAGTATAGGAAGCAGGCAAGAGACCCAGTACTTC | CASSIGSRQETQYF
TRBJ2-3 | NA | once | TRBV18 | TGTGCCAGCTCACCACTTAAGTCGGGTCGGGAGAAGGGCACAGATACGCAGTATTTT | CASSPLKSGREKGTDTQYF
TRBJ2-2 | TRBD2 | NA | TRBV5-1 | TGCGCCAGCAGCCTTTATATCGCCGGCGGGAGGAACGGGGAGCTGTTTTTT | CASSLYIAGGRNGELFF
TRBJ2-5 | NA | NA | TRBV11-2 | TGTGCCGGCGGACGGATCCAAGAGACCCAGTACTTC | CAGGRIQETQYF
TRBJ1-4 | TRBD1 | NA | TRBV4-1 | TGCGCCAGCAGCCAAGAAGGGACAGGGGAAAAACTGTTTTTT | CASSQEGTGEKLFF